Presented here are 29 T cell receptor beta chains from one specimen sequenced in a study of shared clonotypes between healthy human individuals. Libraries were prepared by immunoSEQ multiplex PCR; TCRdb keeps only in-frame clonotypes and omits some of them. The sample lists 500,000 to 650,000 clones, around 77% seen once, with about 12% in the top ten. The sequenced sample consisted of PBMCs. These receptors all come from a woman in her thirties or forties in good health. Some clones in this sample may be carry-over from other donors' samples.

This rearrangement joins TRBV7-8 to TRBJ1-1; no clear D gene. Germline V gene lookup returns CDR1 SGHVS and CDR2 FQNEAQ. CDR3 length: 16 residues. V lost 3 bases and J 0 bases, leaving 14 bases between the germline ends. The CDR3: CASSFSSLSVNTEAFF. CDR3 coding DNA: TGTGCCAGCAGCTTTTCCTCTCTTTCAGTGAACACTGAAGCTTTCTTT.

This clone has just a few counts. This sequence joins TRBV10-2 and TRBJ1-1; D is undetermined. The CDR3 has 14 residues. Germline values: CDR1 WSHSY, CDR2 SAAADI. The V end lost 3 bases, the J end lost 1 base, and 9 bases lay between the germline ends. The DNA for the CDR3 is TGCGCCAGCAGTGAACAGCTGGGGAACACTGAAGCTTTCTTT. The encoded protein is CASSEQLGNTEAFF.

The rearrangement uses TRBV7-2 and TRBJ2-1, with D possibly being TRBD1 (5 bases). V lost 5 bases, J lost 0 bases, and 17 bases lay in between. Germline values: CDR1 SGHTA, CDR2 FQGNSA. The CDR3 is 17 amino acids. The CDR3 reads CASSDRRITNSYNEQFF. The CDR3 nucleotides are TGTGCCAGCAGCGACAGACGTATAACAAACTCCTACAATGAGCAGTTCTTC. The full variable domain, in which reference TRBV7-2 and TRBJ2-1 provide the parts outside the CDR3, is GAGVSQSPSNKVTEKGKDVELRCDPISGHTALYWYRQSLGQGLEFLIYFQGNSAPDKSGLPSDRFSAERTGGSVSTLTIQRTQQEDSAVYLCASSDRRITNSYNEQFFGPGTRLTVL.

This clone showed up many times. The V call is TRBV7-2, the J call TRBJ1-1; D is perhaps TRBD1 (5 bases). CDR1 is SGHTA and CDR2 is FQGNSA in the germline V gene. The V end was cut by 5 bases, the J end by 3 bases, with 16 bases between. The CDR3 runs 15 residues. The CDR3 nucleotides read TGTGCCAGCAGCCTCGGGGGGGAGTTCGACACTGAAGCTTTCTTT. Translation: CASSLGGEFDTEAFF.

V usage is TRBV7-9 and J usage is TRBJ2-7; 10 bases map to TRBD1. The CDR3 spans 15 residues. Germline CDR1 and CDR2: SEHNR and FQNEAQ (reference sequence). The junction had 9 bases not matched to a gene; V was cut back by 7 bases and J by 3 bases. The CDR3 spells CASTSPGTGDYEQYF. CDR3 in DNA: TGTGCCAGCACCTCCCCCGGGACAGGGGACTACGAGCAGTACTTC.

This clone was seen more than once but under ten times. A read error may account for a junction end that differs from germline. The chain carries TRBV11-3 and TRBJ1-1, with D possibly being TRBD1 (5 bases). The CDR3 is 15 residues long. Germline V gene data show CDR1 as SGHNT and CDR2 as YENEEA. As DNA, the CDR3 is TGTGCCAGCAGCATAAGTGGGGCTGCGAACGCTGAAGCTTTCTTT. Protein: CASSISGAANAEAFF.

Remarks on this clone: One end of the junction fails to match germline, which may point to a read error. The chain combines TRBV7-7 with TRBJ2-1; TRBD2 aligns across 9 bases. The CDR3 consists of 15 residues. CDR1 and CDR2 from the germline V gene are SSHAT and FNYEAQ (reference sequence). The CDR3 loop reads CASSLGAGGDNEQFF. The DNA of the CDR3 is TGTGCTAGCAGCTTAGGAGCGGGAGGAGACAATGAGCAGTTCTTC.

This sequence joins TRBV30 and TRBJ2-3, with TRBD1 matching 8 bases. V shed 8 bases, J shed 4 bases, and the junction held 5 bases outside the gene matches. The V gene's germline CDR1 is GTSNPN and CDR2 SVGIG (reference sequence). This CDR3 has 12 residues. The CDR3 spells CARTGLADTQYF. The CDR3 nucleotides are TGTGCCCGGACAGGGTTAGCAGATACGCAGTATTTT.

The sample holds one count of this clone. V usage is TRBV2 and J usage is TRBJ2-3; 8 bases map to TRBD2. Germline CDR1 and CDR2: SNHLY and FYNNEI. Trimming took 9 bases from V and 2 from J; bases not matched to a gene: 7. This CDR3 comprises 14 residues. The CDR3 nucleotides read TGTGCCAGTTCCGGGACTAGAAACACAGATACGCAGTATTTT. This translates into CASSGTRNTDTQYF.

This sequence joins TRBV7-8 and TRBJ2-5; D gene unclear. Trimming pared 4 bases from V and 5 bases from J, leaving 8 bases between. CDR1 is SGHVS and CDR2 is FQNEAQ in the germline V gene. The CDR3 contains 12 residues. CDR3 DNA sequence: TGTGCCAGCAGCTCAAACACGGAGACCCAGTACTTC. Its translation: CASSSNTETQYF.

This chain connects TRBV30 to TRBJ2-5, with 9 bases aligning to TRBD1. Judging by the DNA end, TRBJ2-7 fits better; the J call may be wrong. CDR3 length equals 12 residues. The germline V gene has CDR1 GTSNPN and CDR2 SVGIG (reference sequence). This CDR3 reads CAFGQGSYEQYF. CDR3 DNA: TGTGCCTTCGGACAGGGGTCCTACGAGCAGTACTTC.

To note about this clone: This same CDR3 is encoded by further DNA sequences in the sample. CDR3 residues: CASSLEGRNTEAFF. In DNA, the CDR3 is TGCGCCAGCAGCTTGGAGGGCAGAAACACTGAAGCTTTCTTT. The gene calls are TRBV5-1 and TRBJ1-1; unclear D gene. V was shortened by 0 bases and J by 2 bases, with 8 bases between the two germline ends. The CDR3 sequence is 14 residues long. In germline, CDR1 is SGHRS, CDR2 YFSETQ.

The genes are TRBV7-9 and TRBJ2-7, with D uncertain. Germline-derived CDR1 and CDR2 are SEHNR and FQNEAQ (reference sequence). Trimming shortened V by 2 bases and J by 6 bases, and 8 bases separated the two germline ends. The length of the CDR3 is 12 residues. The CDR3 here is CASSLTRFEQYF. CDR3 in DNA: TGTGCCAGCAGCTTAACGAGGTTCGAGCAGTACTTC.

The rearrangement joins TRBV27 to TRBJ2-7; no firm D call. V was cut by 3 bases and J by 0 bases, with 9 bases left in between. The CDR3 is made up of 14 amino acids. The germline gives CDR1 MNHEY, CDR2 SMNVEV (reference sequence). CDR3 in amino acids: CASSLAAHSYEQYF. DNA of the CDR3: TGTGCCAGCAGTTTGGCAGCCCACTCCTACGAGCAGTACTTC.

The rearrangement links TRBV11-2 to TRBJ2-1; TRBD2 matches at 7 bases. J was trimmed by 8 bases and V by 5 bases; bases with no gene match: 12. The CDR3 has 15 residues. The germline V gene has CDR1 SGHAT and CDR2 FQNNGV. The CDR3: CASSPLIGRYYEQFF. The CDR3 region has the DNA TGTGCCAGCAGCCCCCTTATCGGGAGGTACTATGAGCAGTTCTTC. Combining the CDR3 with reference TRBV11-2 and TRBJ2-1 gives the whole variable domain EAGVAQSPRYKIIEKRQSVAFWCNPISGHATLYWYQQILGQGPKLLIQFQNNGVVDDSQLPKDRFSAERLKGVDSTLKIQPAKLEDSAVYLCASSPLIGRYYEQFFGPGTRLTVL.

V and J are TRBV10-3 and TRBJ1-2, with TRBD1 as a possible D gene (6 bases). V lost 3 bases to trimming and J lost 0 bases, with 14 bases between them. Germline V gene lookup returns CDR1 ENHRY and CDR2 SYGVKD. CDR3 length: 16 residues. The CDR3 reads CAISDRTASSNYGYTF. The CDR3 coding sequence is TGTGCCATCAGTGACCGGACAGCATCTTCTAACTATGGCTACACCTTC.

This chain joins TRBV14 and TRBJ2-2, with D possibly TRBD2 on 6 matching bases. Germline-derived CDR1 and CDR2 are SGHDN and FVKESK. The CDR3 runs 14 residues. V was shortened by 4 bases and J by 3 bases, with 9 bases between the two germline ends. CDR3 in amino acids: CASSRLGYTGELFF. CDR3 in DNA: TGTGCCAGCAGCCGACTAGGGTACACCGGGGAGCTGTTTTTT.

This chain joins TRBV2 and TRBJ1-1, with D perhaps TRBD1 (5 bases). Trimming shortened V by 4 bases and J by 2 bases, and 14 bases separated the two germline ends. This CDR3 contains 15 residues. Per germline, CDR1 SNHLY and CDR2 FYNNEI. CDR3 coding DNA: TGTGCCAGCAGTGGTCGGGGGATAATAAACACTGAAGCTTTCTTT. The encoded protein is CASSGRGIINTEAFF.

As for this clone: Likely a read error: the CDR3 ends without its conserved phenylalanine or tryptophan. The rearrangement links TRBV9 to TRBJ1-1; D remains unclear. CDR3 size: 12 residues. Trimming took 4 bases from V and 2 from J, leaving 6 bases between them. Germline CDR1 and CDR2: SGDLS and YYNGEE. CDR3 in amino acids: CASSQPNTEAFL. DNA of the CDR3: TGTGCCAGCAGCCAGCCCAACACTGAAGCTTTCCTT.

This chain joins TRBV5-1 and TRBJ2-1; D perhaps matches TRBD2 (5 bases). CDR3 length: 15 amino acids. Germline V lookup: CDR1 SGHRS, CDR2 YFSETQ. V lost 0 bases and J 7 bases, leaving 14 bases between the germline ends. The CDR3 spells CASSLGETFGNEQFF. The CDR3 DNA follows: TGCGCCAGCAGCTTGGGGGAGACCTTCGGGAATGAGCAGTTCTTC.

V and J are TRBV19 and TRBJ2-1, with 8 nucleotides matching TRBD2. J lost 7 bases, V lost 4 bases, and 9 bases had no gene match. Germline values: CDR1 LNHDA, CDR2 SQIVND (reference sequence). This CDR3 region has 15 residues. The CDR3 reads CASSTSRGGLNEQFF. The CDR3 bases are TGTGCCAGTAGTACCTCCCGCGGGGGGCTGAATGAGCAGTTCTTC.

J is TRBJ2-5 and V is TRBV28; TRBD2 agrees at 12 bases. The end of the DNA fits TRBJ2-7 better, so the J call may be wrong. CDR3 length: 14 residues. From germline, CDR1 is MDHEN and CDR2 SYDVKM. The CDR3 DNA reads TGTGCCAGCAGCCCGGGACTAGCGGGTAGCGAGCAGTACTTC. This translates into CASSPGLAGSEQYF.

This chain joins TRBV6-5 and TRBJ2-5; no clear D gene. Germline-derived CDR1 and CDR2 are MNHEY and SVGAGI. The CDR3 covers 15 residues. Deletions cut 0 bases from V and 2 bases from J, with 10 bases between. Here the CDR3 DNA reads TGTGCCAGCAGTTACTCGTCTCTACCGCAAGAGACCCAGTACTTC. Protein: CASSYSSLPQETQYF.

On this clone: With a much larger clone just one base away, this may be a read error. This chain connects TRBV28 to TRBJ2-5; the D is unclear. The better agreement between TRBJ2-7 and the DNA end casts doubt on the J call. Germline assignment: CDR1 MDHEN and CDR2 SYDVKM. This CDR3 is built from 13 residues. DNA for the CDR3: TGTGCCAGAAGTAACTTAGCAACCTACGAGCAGTACTTC. Translating it yields CARSNLATYEQYF.

V usage is TRBV10-3 and J usage is TRBJ2-3; D may be TRBD2 (6 bases). The germline V gene encodes CDR1 ENHRY and CDR2 SYGVKD. Deletions cut 3 bases from V and 6 bases from J, with 19 bases between. The CDR3 consists of 16 residues. The CDR3 here is CAISEEPAGLVDTQYF. The CDR3 nucleotides are TGTGCCATCAGTGAAGAGCCAGCGGGCCTGGTGGATACGCAGTATTTT.

The chain couples TRBV4-3 to TRBJ1-1, with D possibly matching TRBD1 (6 bases). The V gene lost 1 base and the J gene lost 0 bases, with 12 bases spanning the gap. The germline gives CDR1 LGHNA, CDR2 YSLEER. The CDR3 covers 16 residues. DNA of the CDR3: TGCGCCAGCAGCCAAGTTCGGGGGGCTATGAACACTGAAGCTTTCTTT. This encodes CASSQVRGAMNTEAFF.

This clone was recorded many times. This chain uses TRBV6-5 with TRBJ2-1; D is uncertain. The germline gives CDR1 MNHEY, CDR2 SVGAGI. The CDR3 totals 15 residues. V was clipped by 7 bases and J by 7 bases, with 20 bases between them. DNA for the CDR3: TGTGCCAGCACCTTCACACCTGACTCCGGGAATGAGCAGTTCTTC. Translation: CASTFTPDSGNEQFF.

The chain links TRBV11-2 to TRBJ2-7; no clear D. The CDR3 has 12 residues. V lost 3 bases and J lost 3, with 6 bases in between. The germline V gene encodes CDR1 SGHAT and CDR2 FQNNGV. Here the CDR3 reads CASSFRYYEQYF. The CDR3 DNA reads as TGTGCCAGCAGCTTCCGCTACTACGAGCAGTACTTC.

The chain carries TRBV6-1 and TRBJ2-5; 9 bases line up with TRBD1. The V segment lost 5 bases and the J segment 5 bases; nucleotides outside the gene matches: 6. The germline CDR1 and CDR2 sequences are MNHNS and SASEGT. CDR3 length equals 14 residues. CDR3 sequence: CASSSGTGWETQYF. CDR3 in DNA: TGTGCCAGCAGTTCCGGGACAGGGTGGGAGACCCAGTACTTC.